This passage covers 27 T cell receptor beta chains from one sample sequenced in a study of T cell responses to AZD1222 COVID-19 vaccine. Sequencing used immunoSEQ multiplex PCR; TCRdb keeps in-frame clones, though not all of them. This sample has fewer than 130,000 clones, with about nine tenths found just once. Sequenced material: peripheral blood, taken 28 days after the second AZD1222 dose. These TCRs come from an adult who received the AZD1222 COVID-19 vaccine.

The CDR3 DNA reads TGTGCCAGTAGGGGTCAGGGGGTTATCGATGGCTACACCTTC. Protein sequence: CASRGQGVIDGYTF. V is TRBV19 and J is TRBJ1-2; 7 bases are a match to TRBD1. From germline, CDR1 is LNHDA and CDR2 SQIVND (reference sequence). V shed 6 bases, J shed 6 bases, and the junction held 10 bases outside the gene matches. The CDR3 has 14 amino acids.

The rearrangement joins TRBV10-3 to TRBJ2-1, with TRBD2 matching 7 bases. This CDR3 is built from 13 residues. V trimming: 11 bases; J trimming: 10 bases; junction bases outside the gene matches: 14. Germline V lookup: CDR1 ENHRY, CDR2 SYGVKD. Written as DNA, the CDR3 is TGTGCCGCCCAGGGTTACGGGACTATAGAGCAGTTCTTC. Its protein product is CAAQGYGTIEQFF.

The CDR3 region is CASSRASHTDTQYF. The DNA for the CDR3 is TGTGCCAGCAGCCGGGCTAGCCACACAGATACGCAGTATTTT. This rearrangement joins TRBV3-1 (or the pseudogene TRBV3-2) to TRBJ2-3; D might be TRBD2 (5 bases). This CDR3 is built from 14 residues. Germline V gene sequence: CDR1 LGHDT, CDR2 YNNKEL (reference sequence). Trimming removed 4 bases from V and 2 bases from J, with 10 bases in between.

The chain joins TRBV10-3 to TRBJ1-4; 7 nucleotides match TRBD1. V lost 1 base, J lost 3 bases, and 2 bases stayed unmatched. This CDR3 has 15 amino acids. CDR1 is ENHRY, CDR2 SYGVKD, per germline. CDR3 sequence reads: CAISEFRGANEKLFF. CDR3 in DNA: TGTGCCATCAGTGAGTTCAGGGGGGCTAATGAAAAACTGTTTTTT.

The rearrangement links TRBV6-1 to TRBJ2-7, with 9 positions matching TRBD1. V trimming: 0 bases; J trimming: 2 bases; junction bases outside the gene matches: 8. Germline assignment: CDR1 MNHNS and CDR2 SASEGT. This CDR3 has 17 amino acids. CDR3 protein: CASSEARRTGDTYEQYF. Here the CDR3 DNA reads TGTGCCAGCAGTGAAGCAAGAAGGACAGGGGACACCTACGAGCAGTACTTC.

The rearrangement uses TRBV7-2 and TRBJ2-5, with D tentatively TRBD2 (6 bases). Germline V gives CDR1 SGHTA, CDR2 FQGNSA. The length of the CDR3 is 13 residues. V was trimmed by 5 bases and J by 5 bases, leaving 12 bases between them. As DNA, the CDR3 is TGTGCCAGCAGCGCGGGACCGAAGGAGACCCAGTACTTC. Translation gives CASSAGPKETQYF.

V and J are TRBV11-2 and TRBJ2-5; TRBD1 or TRBD2 may be the D gene (6 bases each). V dropped 3 bases and J dropped 1 base, with 9 bases sitting between them. There are 14 residues in the CDR3. CDR1 is SGHAT, CDR2 FQNNGV, per germline. This CDR3 is CASSLGGTQETQYF. Here the CDR3 DNA reads TGTGCCAGCAGCTTGGGGGGCACCCAAGAGACCCAGTACTTC.

J is TRBJ1-4 and V is TRBV4-2, with D possibly matching TRBD1 (5 bases). CDR1 is LGHNA, CDR2 YNFKEQ, per germline. V lost 3 bases and J lost 7, with 15 bases in between. The CDR3 is 15 amino acids. CDR3 loop: CASSQAAGSFEKLFF. As DNA, the CDR3 is TGTGCCAGCAGCCAGGCAGCAGGGTCCTTTGAAAAACTGTTTTTT.

This clone was observed a handful of times. This rearrangement joins TRBV7-8 to TRBJ1-5, with 8 bases aligning to TRBD1. The J segment lost 4 bases and the V segment lost 5 bases, leaving 10 bases of the junction unmatched. Germline lookup yields CDR1 SGHVS and CDR2 FQNEAQ. This CDR3 has 16 residues. CDR3 loop: CASSGADRGLNQPQHF. The CDR3 DNA reads TGTGCCAGCAGCGGGGCCGACAGGGGCCTTAATCAGCCCCAGCATTTT.

The chain is built from TRBV5-1 and TRBJ2-6; D unclear. Germline CDR1 SGHRS, CDR2 YFSETQ. Trimming shortened V by 4 bases and J by 4 bases, and 6 bases separated the two germline ends. This CDR3 is 13 amino acids long. The CDR3 sequence: CASSHPGANVLTF. CDR3 nucleotide sequence: TGCGCCAGCAGCCACCCCGGGGCCAACGTCCTGACTTTC.

The chain uses TRBV18 and TRBJ1-5; 7 nucleotides agree with TRBD1. Germline V gene sequence: CDR1 KGHSH, CDR2 LQKENI. J was trimmed by 7 bases and V by 2 bases; bases with no gene match: 11. CDR3 size: 16 residues. The DNA for the CDR3 is TGTGCCAGCTCACCAATCGGGATACCCAGGGGGCAGCCCCAGCATTTT. Residues: CASSPIGIPRGQPQHF.

The sample holds a few counts of this clone. V usage is TRBV7-2 and J usage is TRBJ1-2; no firm D call. V lost 5 bases and J lost 2, with 12 bases in between. CDR1 is SGHTA and CDR2 is FQGNSA in the germline V gene. The CDR3 has 14 residues. This CDR3 is CASSLGIANYGYTF. Here the CDR3 DNA reads TGTGCCAGCAGCCTAGGGATAGCGAACTATGGCTACACCTTC.

The chain combines TRBV7-2 with TRBJ2-7; D ambiguous. Germline V gene sequence: CDR1 SGHTA, CDR2 FQGNSA. The CDR3 runs 14 residues. Between the trimmed V and J ends, which lost 3 bases and 1 base, there was a span of 10 bases. CDR3 nucleotides: TGTGCCAGCAGCTTCCAGTTTGGGTCCTACGAGCAGTACTTC. Protein sequence: CASSFQFGSYEQYF. Based on the CDR3 plus reference TRBV7-2 and TRBJ2-7, the full variable domain is GAGVSQSPSNKVTEKGKDVELRCDPISGHTALYWYRQSLGQGLEFLIYFQGNSAPDKSGLPSDRFSAERTGGSVSTLTIQRTQQEDSAVYLCASSFQFGSYEQYFGPGTRLTVT.

The rearrangement joins TRBV6-6 to TRBJ2-3; TRBD2 agrees at 10 bases. Germline CDR1 and CDR2: MNHNY and SVGAGI (reference sequence). Trimming at V came to 5 bases and at J to 6 bases, leaving 14 bases not matched to a gene. CDR3 length: 17 residues. CDR3: CASSPPSGRGSSDTQYF. In nucleotides, the CDR3 is TGTGCCAGCAGTCCGCCGAGCGGGAGGGGCTCCTCCGATACGCAGTATTTT.

This rearrangement joins TRBV4-1 to TRBJ1-4, with D unresolved. CDR1 and CDR2 (germline): MGHRA, YSYEKL. The CDR3 covers 18 residues. V was cut by 1 base and J by 4 bases, with 19 bases left in between. The CDR3 reads CASSQVAFAGRINEKLFF. The CDR3 DNA follows: TGCGCCAGCAGCCAAGTTGCTTTCGCTGGGAGGATTAATGAAAAACTGTTTTTT.

This chain links TRBV7-6 with TRBJ1-5, with no clear D. The CDR3 is made up of 15 amino acids. The V gene's germline CDR1 is SGHVS and CDR2 FNYEAQ. V lost 1 base, J lost 0 bases, and 7 bases lay in between. The CDR3 DNA is TGTGCCAGCAGCTTAGGAGGAACTAGCAATCAGCCCCAGCATTTT. Translation gives CASSLGGTSNQPQHF.

This chain joins TRBV20-1 and TRBJ2-7; D call uncertain. The germline CDR1 and CDR2 sequences are DFQATT and SNEGSKA (reference sequence). The CDR3 covers 10 residues. V was clipped by 5 bases and J by 4 bases, with 6 bases between them. The CDR3, as DNA: TGCAGTGCTCGCGATTACGAGCAGTACTTC. As protein: CSARDYEQYF.

This chain's CDR3 is CASTVQGPFTEAFF. CDR3 DNA: TGTGCCAGCACCGTACAGGGGCCGTTCACTGAAGCTTTCTTT. The chain links TRBV7-2 to TRBJ1-1; TRBD1 aligns across 7 bases. V lost 7 bases to trimming and J lost 4 bases; unmatched junction nucleotides: 9. The CDR3 sequence is 14 residues long. In germline, CDR1 is SGHTA, CDR2 FQGNSA. Looking up the rest from reference TRBV7-2 and TRBJ1-1 gives the full variable domain: GAGVSQSPSNKVTEKGKDVELRCDPISGHTALYWYRQSLGQGLEFLIYFQGNSAPDKSGLPSDRFSAERTGGSVSTLTIQRTQQEDSAVYLCASTVQGPFTEAFFGQGTRLTVV.

This clone was detected only once. The chain has TRBV24-1 and TRBJ2-3; D not certain. CDR1 KGHDR and CDR2 SFDVKD come from the germline V gene. V lost 6 bases and J lost 2, with 8 bases in between. The CDR3 has 13 residues. The chain's CDR3 is CATSLPNTDTQYF. CDR3 bases: TGTGCCACCAGTCTACCTAACACAGATACGCAGTATTTT.

This clone came up a few times. The chain has TRBV18 and TRBJ2-2; the D is unclear. The CDR3 spans 14 residues. Trimming took off 3 bases at V and 0 bases at J, with 5 bases between the two ends. Germline loops: CDR1 KGHSH, CDR2 LQKENI. The CDR3 spells CASSPRANTGELFF. For the CDR3, the DNA is TGTGCCAGCTCACCGCGTGCGAACACCGGGGAGCTGTTTTTT.

The gene calls are TRBV6-2 or TRBV6-3 and TRBJ2-5, with 11 bases aligning to TRBD1. From germline, CDR1 is MNHEY and CDR2 SVGEGT. CDR3 length: 16 residues. Germline trimming cut 6 bases from V and 5 bases from J; bases unmatched to any gene: 11. CDR3 sequence: CASSPAWTGGWETQYF. In DNA form, the CDR3 reads TGTGCCAGCAGCCCTGCCTGGACAGGGGGCTGGGAGACCCAGTACTTC.

This clone was counted once. The rearrangement uses TRBV5-1 and TRBJ2-2; 9 nucleotides agree with TRBD1. Trimming removed 1 base from V and 5 bases from J; junction bases left unmatched: 18. The CDR3 runs 20 residues. CDR1 is SGHRS, CDR2 YFSETQ, per germline. CDR3 sequence: CASSLRQPGQGRGKTGELFF. The CDR3 region has the DNA TGCGCCAGCAGCTTGCGACAACCGGGACAGGGCAGGGGTAAAACCGGGGAGCTGTTTTTT.

This chain joins TRBV6-5 and TRBJ2-1; 9 bases map to TRBD1. The CDR3 sequence is 15 residues long. Germline V gene lookup returns CDR1 MNHEY and CDR2 SVGAGI. The J segment lost 3 bases and the V segment lost 4 bases, leaving 4 bases of the junction unmatched. This chain's CDR3 is CASSSPGQGYNEQFF. In DNA form, the CDR3 reads TGTGCCAGCAGTTCCCCGGGACAGGGCTACAATGAGCAGTTCTTC.

This chain uses TRBV18 with TRBJ1-2; D is possibly TRBD1 (6 bases). Trimming stripped 3 bases from V and 3 bases from J, with 17 bases between. CDR1 and CDR2 (germline): KGHSH, LQKENI. This CDR3 is 16 amino acids long. The CDR3 here is CASSPRQEVGYYGYTF. The CDR3 DNA sequence: TGTGCCAGCTCACCTCGACAGGAGGTTGGTTACTATGGCTACACCTTC.

This CDR3 reads CASSTLGGLSTDTQYF. The CDR3 bases are TGTGCCAGCAGCACCCTGGGCGGACTCAGCACAGATACGCAGTATTTT. The rearrangement uses TRBV9 and TRBJ2-3, with a tentative D call TRBD2 (5 bases). CDR1 is SGDLS and CDR2 is YYNGEE in the germline V gene. The CDR3 extends over 16 amino acids. Trimming removed 4 bases from V and 0 bases from J, with 15 bases in between.

On this clone itself: The sample holds other DNA sequences that translate to the same CDR3. The CDR3 DNA is TGCGCCAGCAGCTTGGAAGGGATTCGGTACACTGAAGCTTTCTTT. This sequence encodes CASSLEGIRYTEAFF. The chain employs TRBV5-1 and TRBJ1-1; D is ambiguous. V gave up 0 bases and J gave up 3 bases, with 12 bases separating them. The CDR3 is made up of 15 amino acids. CDR1 is SGHRS, CDR2 YFSETQ, per germline.

The chain has TRBV7-9 and TRBJ2-5, with 7 bases fitting TRBD2. J gave up 4 bases and V 1 base, and 6 bases lay outside the gene matches. The CDR3 consists of 15 residues. Germline V CDR1 and CDR2: SEHNR, FQNEAQ (reference sequence). CDR3 nucleotides: TGTGCCAGCAGCTTAGTGCCCAGCGGGGTAGAGACCCAGTACTTC. This encodes CASSLVPSGVETQYF. The whole variable domain, remainder taken from reference TRBV7-9 and TRBJ2-5, is DTGVSQNPRHKITKRGQNVTFRCDPISEHNRLYWYRQTLGQGPEFLTYFQNEAQLEKSRLLSDRFSAERPKGSFSTLEIQRTEQGDSAMYLCASSLVPSGVETQYFGPGTRLLVL.